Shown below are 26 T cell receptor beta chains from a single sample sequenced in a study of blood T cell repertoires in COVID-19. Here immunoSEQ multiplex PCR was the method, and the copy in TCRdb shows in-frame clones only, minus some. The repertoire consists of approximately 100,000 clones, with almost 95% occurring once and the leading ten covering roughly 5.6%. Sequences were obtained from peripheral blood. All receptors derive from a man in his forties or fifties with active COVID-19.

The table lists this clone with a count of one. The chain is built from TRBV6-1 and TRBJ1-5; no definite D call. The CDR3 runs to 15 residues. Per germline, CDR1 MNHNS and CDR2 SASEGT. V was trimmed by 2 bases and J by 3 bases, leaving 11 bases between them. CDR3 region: CASSETQRLNQPQHF. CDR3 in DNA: TGTGCCAGCAGTGAAACCCAGAGGCTCAATCAGCCCCAGCATTTT.

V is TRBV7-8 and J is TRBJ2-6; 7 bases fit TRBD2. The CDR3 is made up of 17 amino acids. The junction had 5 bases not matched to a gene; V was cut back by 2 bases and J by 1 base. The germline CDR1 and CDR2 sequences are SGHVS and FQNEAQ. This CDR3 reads CASSLIPGLSGANVLTF. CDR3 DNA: TGTGCCAGCAGCTTAATCCCGGGACTATCTGGGGCCAACGTCCTGACTTTC.

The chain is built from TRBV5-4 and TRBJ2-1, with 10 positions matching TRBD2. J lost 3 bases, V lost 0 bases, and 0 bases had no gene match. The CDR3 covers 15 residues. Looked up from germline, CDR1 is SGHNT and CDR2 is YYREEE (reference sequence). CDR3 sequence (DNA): TGTGCCAGCAGCTTGGTAGCGGGAGGCTACAATGAGCAGTTCTTC. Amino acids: CASSLVAGGYNEQFF. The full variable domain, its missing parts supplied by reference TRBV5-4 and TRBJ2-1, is ETGVTQSPTHLIKTRGQQVTLRCSSQSGHNTVSWYQQALGQGPQFIFQYYREEENGRGNFPPRFSGLQFPNYSSELNVNALELDDSALYLCASSLVAGGYNEQFFGPGTRLTVL.

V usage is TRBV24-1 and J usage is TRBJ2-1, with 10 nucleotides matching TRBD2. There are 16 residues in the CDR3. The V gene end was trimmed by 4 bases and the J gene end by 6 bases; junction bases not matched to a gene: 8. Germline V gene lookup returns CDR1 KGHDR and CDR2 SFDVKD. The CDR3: CATSDPTSGVSNEQFF. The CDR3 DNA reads TGTGCCACCAGTGACCCTACTAGCGGGGTAAGCAATGAGCAGTTCTTC.

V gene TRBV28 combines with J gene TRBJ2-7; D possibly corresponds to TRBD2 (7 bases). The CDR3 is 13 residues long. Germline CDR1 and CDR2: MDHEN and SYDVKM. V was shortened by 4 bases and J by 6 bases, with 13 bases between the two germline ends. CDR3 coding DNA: TGTGCCAGCAGTTATGCAGGGGAGGGCGAGCAGTACTTC. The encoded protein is CASSYAGEGEQYF.

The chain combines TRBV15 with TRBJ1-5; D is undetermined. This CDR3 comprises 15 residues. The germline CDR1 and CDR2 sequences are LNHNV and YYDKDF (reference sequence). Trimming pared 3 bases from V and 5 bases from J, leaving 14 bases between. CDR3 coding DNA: TGTGCCACCAGCAGTGAGAACGATCGATATCAGCCCCAGCATTTT. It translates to CATSSENDRYQPQHF.

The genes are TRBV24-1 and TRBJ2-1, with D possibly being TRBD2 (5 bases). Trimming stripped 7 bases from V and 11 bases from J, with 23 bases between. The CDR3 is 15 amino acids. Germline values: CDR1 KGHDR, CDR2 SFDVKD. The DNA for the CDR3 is TGTGCCACCAGCCCCGTAGAGTCTAGCCTTGGCAAGCAGTTCTTC. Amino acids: CATSPVESSLGKQFF.

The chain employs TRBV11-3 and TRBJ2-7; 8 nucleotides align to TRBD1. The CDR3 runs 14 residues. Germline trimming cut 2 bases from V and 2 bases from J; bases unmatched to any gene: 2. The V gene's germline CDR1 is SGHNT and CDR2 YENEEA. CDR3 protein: CASSLNRGAYEQYF. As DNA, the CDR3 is TGTGCCAGCAGCTTAAACAGGGGGGCCTACGAGCAGTACTTC.

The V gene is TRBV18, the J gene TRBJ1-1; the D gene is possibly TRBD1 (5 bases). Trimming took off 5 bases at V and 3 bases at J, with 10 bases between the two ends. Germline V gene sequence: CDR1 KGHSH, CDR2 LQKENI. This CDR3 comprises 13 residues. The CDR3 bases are TGTGCCAGCTCAACCAGGGTCGACACTGAAGCTTTCTTT. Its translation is CASSTRVDTEAFF.

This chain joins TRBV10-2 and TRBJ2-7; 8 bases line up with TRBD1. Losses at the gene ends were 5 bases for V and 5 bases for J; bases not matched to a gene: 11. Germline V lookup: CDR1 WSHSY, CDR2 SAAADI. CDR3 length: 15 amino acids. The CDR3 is CASSPLRTGRNEQYF. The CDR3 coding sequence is TGCGCCAGCAGTCCCCTCAGGACAGGGCGGAACGAGCAGTACTTC.

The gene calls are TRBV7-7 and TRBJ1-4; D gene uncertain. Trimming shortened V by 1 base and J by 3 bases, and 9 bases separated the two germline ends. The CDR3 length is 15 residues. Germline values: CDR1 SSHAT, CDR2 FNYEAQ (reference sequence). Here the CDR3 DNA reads TGTGCCAGCAGCTTAGGTGCGGCGGCTAATGAAAAACTGTTTTTT. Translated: CASSLGAAANEKLFF. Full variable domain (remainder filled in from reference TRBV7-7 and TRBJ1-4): GAGVSQSPRYKVTKRGQDVTLRCDPISSHATLYWYQQALGQGPEFLTYFNYEAQPDKSGLPSDRFSAERPEGSISTLTIQRTEQRDSAMYRCASSLGAAANEKLFFGSGTQLSVL.

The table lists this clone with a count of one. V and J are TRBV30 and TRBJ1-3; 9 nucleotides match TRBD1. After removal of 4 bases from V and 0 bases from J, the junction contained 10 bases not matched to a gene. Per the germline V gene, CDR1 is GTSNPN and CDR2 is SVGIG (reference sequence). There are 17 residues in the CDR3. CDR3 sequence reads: CAWKPPGQGLSGNTIYF. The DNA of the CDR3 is TGTGCCTGGAAACCTCCGGGACAGGGCCTCTCTGGAAACACCATATATTTT.

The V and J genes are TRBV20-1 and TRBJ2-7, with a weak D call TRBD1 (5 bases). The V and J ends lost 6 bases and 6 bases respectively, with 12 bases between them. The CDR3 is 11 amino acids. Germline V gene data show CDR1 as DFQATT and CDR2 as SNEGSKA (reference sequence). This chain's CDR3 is CSAGATGEQYF. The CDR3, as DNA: TGCAGTGCAGGGGCGACGGGCGAGCAGTACTTC.

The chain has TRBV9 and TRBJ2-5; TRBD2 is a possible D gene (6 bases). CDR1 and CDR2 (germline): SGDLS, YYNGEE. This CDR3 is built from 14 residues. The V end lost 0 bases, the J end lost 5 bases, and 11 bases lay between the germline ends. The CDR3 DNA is TGTGCCAGCAGCGTAGGGTCGGGAGAGGAGACCCAGTACTTC. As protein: CASSVGSGEETQYF.

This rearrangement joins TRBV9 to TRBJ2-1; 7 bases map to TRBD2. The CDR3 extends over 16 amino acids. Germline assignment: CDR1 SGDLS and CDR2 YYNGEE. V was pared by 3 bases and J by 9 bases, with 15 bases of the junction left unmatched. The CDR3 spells CASSARLADSRSEQFF. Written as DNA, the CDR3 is TGTGCCAGCAGCGCTCGACTAGCAGACTCCCGCAGTGAGCAGTTCTTC.

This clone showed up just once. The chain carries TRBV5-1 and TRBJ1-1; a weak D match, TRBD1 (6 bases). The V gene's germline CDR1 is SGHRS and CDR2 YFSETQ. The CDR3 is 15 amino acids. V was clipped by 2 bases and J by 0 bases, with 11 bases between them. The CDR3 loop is CASSFLDSLNTEAFF. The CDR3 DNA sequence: TGCGCCAGCAGCTTTCTGGACAGCTTGAACACTGAAGCTTTCTTT.

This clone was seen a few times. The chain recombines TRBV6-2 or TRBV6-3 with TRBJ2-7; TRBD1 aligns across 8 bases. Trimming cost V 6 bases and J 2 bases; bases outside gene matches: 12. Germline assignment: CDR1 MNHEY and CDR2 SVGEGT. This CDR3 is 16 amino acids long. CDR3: CASSWPTGQATYEQYF. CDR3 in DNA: TGTGCCAGCAGCTGGCCTACGGGACAGGCAACCTACGAGCAGTACTTC.

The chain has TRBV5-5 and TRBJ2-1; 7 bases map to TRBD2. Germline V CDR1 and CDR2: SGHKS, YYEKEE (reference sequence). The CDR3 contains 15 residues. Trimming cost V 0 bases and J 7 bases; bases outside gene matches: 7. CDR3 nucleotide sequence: TGTGCCAGCAGCTTGGAGGCAGGGCGGGGGAATGAGCAGTTCTTC. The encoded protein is CASSLEAGRGNEQFF.

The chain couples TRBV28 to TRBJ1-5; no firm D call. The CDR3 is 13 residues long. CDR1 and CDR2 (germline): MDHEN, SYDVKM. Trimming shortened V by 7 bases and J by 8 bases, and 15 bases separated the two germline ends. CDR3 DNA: TGTGCCAGCAAGCAACCGTCCGTCGAGCCCCAGCATTTT. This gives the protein CASKQPSVEPQHF.

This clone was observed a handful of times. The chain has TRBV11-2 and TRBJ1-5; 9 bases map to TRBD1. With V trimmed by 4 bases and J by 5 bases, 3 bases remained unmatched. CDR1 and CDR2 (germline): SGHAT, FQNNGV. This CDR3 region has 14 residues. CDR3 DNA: TGTGCCAGCAGCTCGGGACAGGGAGATCAGCCCCAGCATTTT. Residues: CASSSGQGDQPQHF.

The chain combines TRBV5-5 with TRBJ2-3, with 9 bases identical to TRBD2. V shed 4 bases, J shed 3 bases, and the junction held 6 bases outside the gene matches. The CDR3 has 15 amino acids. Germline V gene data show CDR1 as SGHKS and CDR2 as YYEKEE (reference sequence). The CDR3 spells CASSLGLARTDTQYF. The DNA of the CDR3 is TGTGCCAGCAGCCTAGGACTAGCGAGAACAGATACGCAGTATTTT.

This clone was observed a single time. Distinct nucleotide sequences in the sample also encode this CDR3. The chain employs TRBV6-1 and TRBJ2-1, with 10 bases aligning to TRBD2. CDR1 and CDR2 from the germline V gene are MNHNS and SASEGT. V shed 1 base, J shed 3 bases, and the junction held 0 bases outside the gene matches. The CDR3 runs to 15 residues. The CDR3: CASSEGLAGYNEQFF. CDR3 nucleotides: TGTGCCAGCAGTGAAGGACTAGCGGGCTACAATGAGCAGTTCTTC.

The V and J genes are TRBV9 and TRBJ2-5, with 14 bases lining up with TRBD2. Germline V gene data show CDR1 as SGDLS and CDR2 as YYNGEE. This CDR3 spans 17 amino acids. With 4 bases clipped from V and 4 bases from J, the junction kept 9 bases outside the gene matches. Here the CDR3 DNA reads TGTGCCAGCAGCCCCGGGACTAGCGGGAGTTCGGGAGAGACCCAGTACTTC. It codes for CASSPGTSGSSGETQYF.

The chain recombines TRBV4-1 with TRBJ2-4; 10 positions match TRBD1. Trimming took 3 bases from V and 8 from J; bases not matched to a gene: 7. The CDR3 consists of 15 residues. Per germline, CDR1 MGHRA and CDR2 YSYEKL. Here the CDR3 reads CASSHIGTGADIQYF. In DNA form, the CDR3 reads TGCGCCAGCAGCCACATCGGGACAGGGGCGGACATTCAGTACTTC.

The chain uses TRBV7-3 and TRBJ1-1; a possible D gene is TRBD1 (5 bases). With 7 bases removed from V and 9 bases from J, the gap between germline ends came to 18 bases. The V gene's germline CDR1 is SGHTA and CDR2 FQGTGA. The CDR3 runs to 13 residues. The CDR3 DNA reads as TGTGCCAGCACCAATTCTGCGGAGGGGAAAGCTTTCTTT. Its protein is CASTNSAEGKAFF.

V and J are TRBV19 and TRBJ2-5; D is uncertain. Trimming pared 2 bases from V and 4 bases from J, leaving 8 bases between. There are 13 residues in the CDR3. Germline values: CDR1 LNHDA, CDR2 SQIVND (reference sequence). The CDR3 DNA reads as TGTGCCAGTAGTATATCAGTTCGAGAGACCCAGTACTTC. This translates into CASSISVRETQYF.